This TCR beta chain was captured in a study of blood T cells in healthy people across ages. Overall study findings and caveats: Donor CMV status, an unknown factor, possibly confounded changes in expanded clonotypes. Those diversity estimates obtained from one million T cells were thought to be underestimates.

In terms of origin and age, donors were healthy Caucasian individuals from Russia aged roughly 6 to 95. Comments on this clonotype: The antigen is undetermined.

CDR1 and CDR2 (germline): MDHEN, SYDVKM. The CDR3 loop spans 15 amino acids. The V gene lost 5 bases and the J gene lost 5 bases, with 17 bases spanning the gap. Using a J-beta primer mix together with a sample-barcoded 5' primer, a second PCR was run for roughly 6 to 11 cycles. Through a template-switch adaptor with 12 random nucleotides, each cDNA molecule received a tag. TCRdb recomputed calls from the 5' RACE reads with MiXCR, one row per CDR3 protein. The data show around 800,000 distinct CDR3 sequences, 62% seen once. Source material: blood. This chain links TRBV28 with TRBJ2-3; possible D gene TRBD1, 6 bases. The sequence was collected from a man aged 25-45 years in good health. The CDR3 sequence: CASSHLLKGEDTQYF. The CDR3 coding sequence is TGTGCCAGCAGTCATCTACTAAAGGGGGAAGATACGCAGTATTTT.